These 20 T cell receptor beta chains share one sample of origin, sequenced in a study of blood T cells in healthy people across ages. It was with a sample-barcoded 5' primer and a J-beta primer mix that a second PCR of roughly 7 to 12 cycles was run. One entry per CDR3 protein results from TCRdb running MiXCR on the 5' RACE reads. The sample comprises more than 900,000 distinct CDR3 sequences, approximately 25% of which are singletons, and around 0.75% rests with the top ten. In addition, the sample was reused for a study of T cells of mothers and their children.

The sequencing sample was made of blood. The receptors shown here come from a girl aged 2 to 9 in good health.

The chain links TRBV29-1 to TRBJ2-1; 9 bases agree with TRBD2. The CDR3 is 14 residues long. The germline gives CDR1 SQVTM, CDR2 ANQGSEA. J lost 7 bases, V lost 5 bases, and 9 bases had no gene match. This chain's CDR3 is CSVRQGGRGNEQFF. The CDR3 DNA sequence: TGCAGCGTTCGCCAAGGCGGGAGGGGAAATGAGCAGTTCTTC.

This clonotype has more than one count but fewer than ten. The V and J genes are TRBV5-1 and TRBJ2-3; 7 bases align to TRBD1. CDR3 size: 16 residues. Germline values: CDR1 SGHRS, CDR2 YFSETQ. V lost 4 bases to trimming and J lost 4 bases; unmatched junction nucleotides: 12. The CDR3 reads CASSPNPTGPSDTQYF. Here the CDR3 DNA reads TGCGCCAGCAGCCCGAACCCGACAGGGCCCTCAGATACGCAGTATTTT.

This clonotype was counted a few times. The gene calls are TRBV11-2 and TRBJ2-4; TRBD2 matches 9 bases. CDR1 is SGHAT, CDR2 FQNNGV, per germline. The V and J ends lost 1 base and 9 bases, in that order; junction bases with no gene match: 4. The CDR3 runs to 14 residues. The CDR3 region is CASSLAASGTIQYF. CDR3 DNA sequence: TGTGCCAGCAGCTTAGCCGCTAGCGGGACCATTCAGTACTTC.

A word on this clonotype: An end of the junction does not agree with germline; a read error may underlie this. The CDR3 bases are TGTGCCGTCAGGGCGGGGAACACCGGGGAGCTGTTTTTT. Translated: CAVRAGNTGELFF. The chain recombines TRBV10-3 with TRBJ2-2; D may correspond to TRBD1 or TRBD2 (5 bases each). CDR3 length: 13 residues. Germline V gives CDR1 ENHRY, CDR2 SYGVKD.

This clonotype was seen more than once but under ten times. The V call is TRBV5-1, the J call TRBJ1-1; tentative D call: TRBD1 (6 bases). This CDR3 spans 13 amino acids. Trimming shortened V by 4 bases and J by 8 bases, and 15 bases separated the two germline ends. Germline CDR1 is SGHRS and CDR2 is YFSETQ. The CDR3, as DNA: TGCGCCAGCAGCATAACAGGGCCTACCGAAGCTTTCTTT. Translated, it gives CASSITGPTEAFF.

The CDR3 loop reads CASSQDSSGLGVSSYNEQFF. The CDR3 region has the DNA TGCGCCAGCAGCCAAGATTCGTCGGGACTCGGAGTTAGCTCCTACAATGAGCAGTTCTTC. The chain has TRBV4-1 and TRBJ2-1; D possibly corresponds to TRBD2 (6 bases). Germline-derived CDR1 and CDR2 are MGHRA and YSYEKL. This CDR3 has 20 amino acids. V dropped 0 bases and J dropped 0 bases, with 21 bases sitting between them.

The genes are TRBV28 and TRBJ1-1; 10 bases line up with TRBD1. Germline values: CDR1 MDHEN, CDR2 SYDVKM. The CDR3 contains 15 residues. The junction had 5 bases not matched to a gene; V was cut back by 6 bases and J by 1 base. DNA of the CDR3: TGTGCCAGCAGGGGGACAGGGGTAGCGAACACTGAAGCTTTCTTT. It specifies CASRGTGVANTEAFF.

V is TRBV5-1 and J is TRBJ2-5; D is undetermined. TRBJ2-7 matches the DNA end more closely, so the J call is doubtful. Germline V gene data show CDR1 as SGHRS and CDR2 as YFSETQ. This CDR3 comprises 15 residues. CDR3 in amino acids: CASSLFNTGSYEQYF. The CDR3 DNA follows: TGCGCCAGCAGCCTCTTTAACACCGGAAGTTACGAGCAGTACTTC.

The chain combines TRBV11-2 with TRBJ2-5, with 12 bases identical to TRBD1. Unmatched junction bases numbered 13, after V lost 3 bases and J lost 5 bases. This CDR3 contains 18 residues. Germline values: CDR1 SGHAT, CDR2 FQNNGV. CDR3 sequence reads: CASSLLMPGTGGSETQYF. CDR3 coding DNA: TGTGCCAGCAGCTTGTTAATGCCCGGGACAGGGGGCTCCGAGACCCAGTACTTC. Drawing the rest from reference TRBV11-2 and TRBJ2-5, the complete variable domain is EAGVAQSPRYKIIEKRQSVAFWCNPISGHATLYWYQQILGQGPKLLIQFQNNGVVDDSQLPKDRFSAERLKGVDSTLKIQPAKLEDSAVYLCASSLLMPGTGGSETQYFGPGTRLLVL.

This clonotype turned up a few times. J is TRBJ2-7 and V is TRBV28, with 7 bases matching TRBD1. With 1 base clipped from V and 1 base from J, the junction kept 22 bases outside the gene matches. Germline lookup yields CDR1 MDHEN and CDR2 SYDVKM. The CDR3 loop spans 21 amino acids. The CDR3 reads CASSLSIRGTELPSLSYEQYF. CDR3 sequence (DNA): TGTGCCAGCAGTTTATCTATTAGGGGGACAGAGCTACCTTCCTTATCCTACGAGCAGTACTTC.

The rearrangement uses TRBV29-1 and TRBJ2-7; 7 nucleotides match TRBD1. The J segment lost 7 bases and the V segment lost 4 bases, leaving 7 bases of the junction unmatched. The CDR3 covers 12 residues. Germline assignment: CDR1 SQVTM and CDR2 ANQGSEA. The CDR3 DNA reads TGCAGCGTTGTAAGGGCACAGGGGGAGCAGTACTTC. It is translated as CSVVRAQGEQYF.

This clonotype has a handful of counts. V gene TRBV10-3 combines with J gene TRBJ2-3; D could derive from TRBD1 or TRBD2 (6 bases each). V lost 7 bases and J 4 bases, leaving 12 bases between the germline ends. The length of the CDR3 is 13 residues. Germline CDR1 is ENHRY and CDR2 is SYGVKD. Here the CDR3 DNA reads TGTGCCATCAAGGGGGGCGTATCAGATACGCAGTATTTT. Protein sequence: CAIKGGVSDTQYF.

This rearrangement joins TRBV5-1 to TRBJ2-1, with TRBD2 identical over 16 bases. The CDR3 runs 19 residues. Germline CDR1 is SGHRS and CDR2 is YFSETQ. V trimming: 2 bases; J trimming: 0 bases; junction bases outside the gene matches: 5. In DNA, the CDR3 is TGCGCCAGCAGCTTTGGGACTAGCGGGAGGGGAAGCTCCTACAATGAGCAGTTCTTC. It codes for CASSFGTSGRGSSYNEQFF.

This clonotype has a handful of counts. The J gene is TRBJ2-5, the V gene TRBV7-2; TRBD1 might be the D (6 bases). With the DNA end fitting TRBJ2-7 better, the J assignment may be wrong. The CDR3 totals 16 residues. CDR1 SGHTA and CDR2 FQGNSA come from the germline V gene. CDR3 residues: CASSLAGGHVPYEQYF. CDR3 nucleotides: TGTGCCAGCAGCTTAGCTGGGGGCCACGTCCCCTACGAGCAGTACTTC.

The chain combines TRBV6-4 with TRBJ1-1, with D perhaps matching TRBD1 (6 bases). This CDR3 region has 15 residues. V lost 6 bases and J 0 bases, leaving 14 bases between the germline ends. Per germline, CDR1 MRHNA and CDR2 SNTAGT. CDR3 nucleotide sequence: TGTGCCAGCAGACCTTTGGGGGGCATGAACACTGAAGCTTTCTTT. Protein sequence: CASRPLGGMNTEAFF.

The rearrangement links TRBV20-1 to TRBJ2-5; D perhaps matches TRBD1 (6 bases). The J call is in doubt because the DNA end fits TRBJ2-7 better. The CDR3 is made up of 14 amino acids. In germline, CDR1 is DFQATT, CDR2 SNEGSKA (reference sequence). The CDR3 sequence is CSARGKGTGYEQYF. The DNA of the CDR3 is TGCAGTGCTAGAGGTAAAGGTACAGGGTACGAGCAGTACTTC.

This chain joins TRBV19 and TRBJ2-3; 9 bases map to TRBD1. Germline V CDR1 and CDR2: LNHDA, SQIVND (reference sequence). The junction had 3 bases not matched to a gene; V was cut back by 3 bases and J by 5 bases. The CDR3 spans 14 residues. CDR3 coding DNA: TGTGCCAGTAGTATGGGACAGGGCGGAGATACGCAGTATTTT. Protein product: CASSMGQGGDTQYF. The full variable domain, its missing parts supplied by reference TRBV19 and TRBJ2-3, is DGGITQSPKYLFRKEGQNVTLSCEQNLNHDAMYWYRQDPGQGLRLIYYSQIVNDFQKGDIAEGYSVSREKKESFPLTVTSAQKNPTAFYLCASSMGQGGDTQYFGPGTRLTVL.

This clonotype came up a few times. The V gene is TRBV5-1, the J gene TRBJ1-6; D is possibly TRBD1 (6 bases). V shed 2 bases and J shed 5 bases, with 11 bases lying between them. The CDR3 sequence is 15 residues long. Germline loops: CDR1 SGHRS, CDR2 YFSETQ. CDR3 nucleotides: TGCGCCAGCAGCTTCGGACAGCCTAATAATTCACCCCTCCACTTT. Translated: CASSFGQPNNSPLHF.

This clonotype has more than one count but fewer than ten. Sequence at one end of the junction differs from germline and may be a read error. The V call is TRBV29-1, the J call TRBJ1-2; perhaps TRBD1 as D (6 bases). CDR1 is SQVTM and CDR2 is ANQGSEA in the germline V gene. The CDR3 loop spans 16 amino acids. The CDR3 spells CSVYSEAGTLNYGCTF. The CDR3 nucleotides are TGCAGCGTTTATTCTGAGGCCGGGACACTGAACTATGGCTGCACCTTC.

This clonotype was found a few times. This CDR3 is CASSLGALAGGPHEQFF. The DNA of the CDR3 is TGTGCCAGCAGCTTAGGCGCTCTAGCGGGGGGGCCGCATGAGCAGTTCTTC. The rearrangement uses TRBV7-9 and TRBJ2-5; TRBD2 aligns across 12 bases. The J call may be in error: the DNA end matches TRBJ2-1 better. Germline V gene sequence: CDR1 SEHNR, CDR2 FQNEAQ (reference sequence). The CDR3 has 17 amino acids.